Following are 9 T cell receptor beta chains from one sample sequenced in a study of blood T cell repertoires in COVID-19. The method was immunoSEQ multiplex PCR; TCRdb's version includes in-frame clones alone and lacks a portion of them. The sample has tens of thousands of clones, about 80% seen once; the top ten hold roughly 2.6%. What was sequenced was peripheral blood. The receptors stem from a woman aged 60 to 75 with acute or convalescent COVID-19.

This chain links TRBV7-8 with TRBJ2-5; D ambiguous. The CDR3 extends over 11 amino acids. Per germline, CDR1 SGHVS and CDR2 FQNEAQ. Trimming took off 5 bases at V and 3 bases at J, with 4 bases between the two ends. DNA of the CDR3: TGTGCCAGCAGCCTAAAAGAGACCCAGTACTTC. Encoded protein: CASSLKETQYF.

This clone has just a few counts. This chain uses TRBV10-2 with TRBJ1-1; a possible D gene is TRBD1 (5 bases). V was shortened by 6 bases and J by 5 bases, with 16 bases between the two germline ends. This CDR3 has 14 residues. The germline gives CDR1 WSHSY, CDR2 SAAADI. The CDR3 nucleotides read TGCGCCAGCAGCGAGCCCCAATCAGGGACTGAAGCTTTCTTT. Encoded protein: CASSEPQSGTEAFF.

CDR3 region: CAISGLAGGQDTQYF. The DNA of the CDR3 is TGTGCCATCAGTGGTTTAGCGGGAGGGCAAGATACGCAGTATTTT. The J gene is TRBJ2-3, the V gene TRBV10-3, with TRBD2 identical over 11 bases. CDR3 length equals 15 residues. V trimming: 4 bases; J trimming: 5 bases; junction bases outside the gene matches: 5. Germline-derived CDR1 and CDR2 are ENHRY and SYGVKD.

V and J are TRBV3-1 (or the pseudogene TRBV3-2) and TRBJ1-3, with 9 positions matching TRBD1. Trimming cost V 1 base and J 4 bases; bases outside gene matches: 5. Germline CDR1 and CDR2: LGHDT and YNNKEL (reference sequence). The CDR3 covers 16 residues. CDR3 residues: CASSQVGQGYGNTIYF. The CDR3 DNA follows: TGTGCCAGCAGCCAAGTGGGACAGGGATACGGAAACACCATATATTTT.

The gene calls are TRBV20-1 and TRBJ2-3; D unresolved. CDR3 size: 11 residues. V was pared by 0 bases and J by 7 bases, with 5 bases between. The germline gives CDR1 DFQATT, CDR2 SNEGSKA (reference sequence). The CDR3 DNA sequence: TGCAGTGCTAGAGACCCAAATACGCAGTATTTT. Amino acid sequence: CSARDPNTQYF.

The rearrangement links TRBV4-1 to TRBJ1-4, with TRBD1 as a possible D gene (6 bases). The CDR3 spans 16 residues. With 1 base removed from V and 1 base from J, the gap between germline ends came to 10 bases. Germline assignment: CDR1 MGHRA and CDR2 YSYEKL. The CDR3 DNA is TGCGCCAGCAGCCAAGTAGGGGGGGGAACTAATGAAAAACTGTTTTTT. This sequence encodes CASSQVGGGTNEKLFF.

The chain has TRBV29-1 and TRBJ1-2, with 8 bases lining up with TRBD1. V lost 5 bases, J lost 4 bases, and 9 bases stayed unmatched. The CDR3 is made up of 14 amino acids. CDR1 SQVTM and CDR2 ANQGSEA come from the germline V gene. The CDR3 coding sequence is TGCAGCGTTCGTGCAGGGGGCTCGGTCTATGGCTACACCTTC. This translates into CSVRAGGSVYGYTF.

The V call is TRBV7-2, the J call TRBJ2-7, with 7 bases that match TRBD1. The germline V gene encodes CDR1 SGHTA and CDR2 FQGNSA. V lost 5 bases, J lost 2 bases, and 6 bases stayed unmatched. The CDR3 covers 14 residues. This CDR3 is CASSPGTAPYEQYF. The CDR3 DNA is TGTGCCAGCAGCCCTGGGACAGCCCCCTACGAGCAGTACTTC. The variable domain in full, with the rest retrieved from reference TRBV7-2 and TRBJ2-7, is GAGVSQSPSNKVTEKGKDVELRCDPISGHTALYWYRQSLGQGLEFLIYFQGNSAPDKSGLPSDRFSAERTGGSVSTLTIQRTQQEDSAVYLCASSPGTAPYEQYFGPGTRLTVT.

The CDR3 loop reads CASIFSSGNTIYF. CDR3 nucleotide sequence: TGTGCCAGCATCTTTAGCTCTGGAAACACCATATATTTT. This chain links TRBV12-3 or TRBV12-4 with TRBJ1-3; D is uncertain. Trimming removed 7 bases from V and 0 bases from J, with 7 bases in between. There are 13 residues in the CDR3.